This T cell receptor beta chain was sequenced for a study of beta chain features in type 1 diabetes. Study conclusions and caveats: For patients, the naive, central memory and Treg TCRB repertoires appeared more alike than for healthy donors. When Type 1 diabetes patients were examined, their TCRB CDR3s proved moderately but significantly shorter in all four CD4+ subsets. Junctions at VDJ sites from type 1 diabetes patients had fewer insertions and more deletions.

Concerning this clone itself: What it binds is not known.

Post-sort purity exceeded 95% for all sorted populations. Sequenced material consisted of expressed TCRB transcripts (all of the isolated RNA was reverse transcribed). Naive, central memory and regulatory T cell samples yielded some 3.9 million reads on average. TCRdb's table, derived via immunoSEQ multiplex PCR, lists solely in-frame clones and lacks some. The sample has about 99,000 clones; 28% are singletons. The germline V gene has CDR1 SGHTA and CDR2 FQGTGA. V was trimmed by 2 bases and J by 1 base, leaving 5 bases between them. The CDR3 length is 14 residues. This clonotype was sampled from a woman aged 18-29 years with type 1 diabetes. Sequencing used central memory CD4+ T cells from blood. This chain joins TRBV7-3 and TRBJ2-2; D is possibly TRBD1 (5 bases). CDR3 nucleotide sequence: TGTGCCAGCAGCTTACAGGGGAACACCGGGGAGCTGTTTTTT. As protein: CASSLQGNTGELFF.